The 30 T cell receptor beta chains reported below all come from one sample, sequenced in a study of shared clonotypes between healthy human individuals. Profiling relied on immunoSEQ multiplex PCR, and the TCRdb table lists in-frame clones only, not all of them. The table records about 2 million clones, 85% to 95% of them present only once. Sequencing used naive CD4+ T cells sorted from blood. Documented subset: CD45RA+ positively selected. The receptors stem from a man between 18 and 35 years old in good health.

This clone has just one count. J is TRBJ2-7 and V is TRBV5-1; D not resolved. The CDR3 covers 16 residues. Trimming pared 0 bases from V and 1 base from J, leaving 14 bases between. Per the germline V gene, CDR1 is SGHRS and CDR2 is YFSETQ. The CDR3 region has the DNA TGCGCCAGCAGCTTGGACCTCAGTGCTCGGTCCTACGAGCAGTACTTC. Its translation: CASSLDLSARSYEQYF.

This chain connects TRBV7-9 to TRBJ2-1; D may correspond to TRBD1 or TRBD2 (6 bases each). Trimming shortened V by 5 bases and J by 0 bases, and 14 bases separated the two germline ends. There are 16 residues in the CDR3. In germline, CDR1 is SEHNR, CDR2 FQNEAQ (reference sequence). The chain's CDR3 is CASSRRGESSYNEQFF. CDR3 DNA sequence: TGTGCCAGCAGCCGAAGGGGGGAAAGCTCCTACAATGAGCAGTTCTTC. Variable domain in full (rest from reference TRBV7-9 and TRBJ2-1): DTGVSQNPRHKITKRGQNVTFRCDPISEHNRLYWYRQTLGQGPEFLTYFQNEAQLEKSRLLSDRFSAERPKGSFSTLEIQRTEQGDSAMYLCASSRRGESSYNEQFFGPGTRLTVL.

With regard to this clone: This same CDR3 is encoded by further DNA sequences in the sample. The chain joins TRBV5-1 to TRBJ2-5; weak D call: TRBD1 (5 bases). From germline, CDR1 is SGHRS and CDR2 YFSETQ. V was pared by 3 bases and J by 1 base, with 10 bases between. The CDR3 runs 14 residues. The CDR3 loop is CASSSQGPQETQYF. As DNA, the CDR3 is TGCGCCAGCAGCTCCCAGGGCCCCCAAGAGACCCAGTACTTC.

The chain uses TRBV5-4 and TRBJ2-3; 10 nucleotides agree with TRBD1. The V gene's germline CDR1 is SGHNT and CDR2 YYREEE (reference sequence). CDR3 length: 16 residues. Trimming removed 1 base from V and 8 bases from J; junction bases left unmatched: 10. As DNA, the CDR3 is TGTGCCAGCAGCTTGCCAAGACCGGGACAGGGGCGTACGCAGTATTTT. This translates into CASSLPRPGQGRTQYF. Full variable domain (outside the CDR3, taken from reference TRBV5-4 and TRBJ2-3): ETGVTQSPTHLIKTRGQQVTLRCSSQSGHNTVSWYQQALGQGPQFIFQYYREEENGRGNFPPRFSGLQFPNYSSELNVNALELDDSALYLCASSLPRPGQGRTQYFGPGTRLTVL.

The V and J genes are TRBV2 and TRBJ2-5; 11 bases agree with TRBD2. The length of the CDR3 is 18 residues. The germline gives CDR1 SNHLY, CDR2 FYNNEI. V shed 8 bases, J shed 2 bases, and the junction held 16 bases outside the gene matches. The CDR3 sequence is CASRQRLAGGHDQETQYF. Here the CDR3 DNA reads TGTGCCAGCCGCCAGAGGCTAGCGGGGGGTCACGATCAAGAGACCCAGTACTTC.

Written as DNA, the CDR3 is TGTGCCAGCAGCTTGGGTAGTGGGAGAAATGAGCAGTTCTTC. Amino acids: CASSLGSGRNEQFF. The chain carries TRBV7-3 and TRBJ2-1; possible D gene TRBD2, 5 bases. Germline V gene data show CDR1 as SGHTA and CDR2 as FQGTGA. The CDR3 is 14 residues long. Trimming took off 3 bases at V and 7 bases at J, with 13 bases between the two ends.

The rearrangement joins TRBV6-5 to TRBJ1-1; perhaps TRBD1 as D (6 bases). The CDR3 runs to 14 residues. Germline V CDR1 and CDR2: MNHEY, SVGAGI. The germline V and J ends were trimmed by 4 bases and 7 bases, with 16 bases remaining between them. The CDR3 protein is CASSWTAPWDEAFF. DNA of the CDR3: TGTGCCAGCAGTTGGACAGCCCCTTGGGATGAAGCTTTCTTT.

The rearrangement uses TRBV2 and TRBJ2-7; the D gene could be TRBD1 or TRBD2 (5 bases each). The CDR3 has 12 amino acids. From germline, CDR1 is SNHLY and CDR2 FYNNEI. With 7 bases removed from V and 3 bases from J, the gap between germline ends came to 10 bases. The CDR3 protein is CASTSQGYEQYF. The CDR3 DNA sequence: TGTGCCAGCACTAGCCAGGGCTACGAGCAGTACTTC.

This rearrangement joins TRBV5-1 to TRBJ2-3, with D perhaps TRBD1 (6 bases). V gave up 5 bases and J gave up 6 bases, with 16 bases separating them. Germline V lookup: CDR1 SGHRS, CDR2 YFSETQ. There are 14 residues in the CDR3. In DNA form, the CDR3 reads TGCGCCAGCAGGTTTCCAGGGGCAGGGGATACGCAGTATTTT. It specifies CASRFPGAGDTQYF.

CDR3 nucleotide sequence: TGTGCCAGCAGTGACGGGGACTCCCGTAGCTCCTACGAGCAGTACTTC. It encodes CASSDGDSRSSYEQYF. This chain uses TRBV6-4 with TRBJ2-7; D is perhaps TRBD2 (6 bases). This CDR3 contains 16 residues. Germline V gene sequence: CDR1 MRHNA, CDR2 SNTAGT. V was shortened by 2 bases and J by 0 bases, with 14 bases between the two germline ends.

The gene calls are TRBV6-5 and TRBJ2-4; 7 positions match TRBD1. J lost 6 bases, V lost 5 bases, and 10 bases had no gene match. This CDR3 has 15 amino acids. Germline V CDR1 and CDR2: MNHEY, SVGAGI. This CDR3 is CASSTGRDSINIQYF. The CDR3 DNA is TGTGCCAGCAGTACCGGCCGGGACAGCATAAACATTCAGTACTTC.

The rearrangement links TRBV4-3 to TRBJ2-5; perhaps TRBD1 as D (6 bases). In germline, CDR1 is LGHNA, CDR2 YSLEER. V was clipped by 1 base and J by 0 bases, with 9 bases between them. The CDR3 totals 15 residues. CDR3 bases: TGCGCCAGCAGCCAAGGCAGGGACAACCAAGAGACCCAGTACTTC. It yields the protein CASSQGRDNQETQYF.

This chain connects TRBV7-2 to TRBJ2-1; 7 bases are a match to TRBD1. This CDR3 has 17 amino acids. Germline CDR1 is SGHTA and CDR2 is FQGNSA. V lost 3 bases to trimming and J lost 0 bases; unmatched junction nucleotides: 8. The CDR3 sequence is CASSFPLGTVSYNEQFF. CDR3 coding DNA: TGTGCCAGCAGCTTCCCCCTCGGGACAGTCTCCTACAATGAGCAGTTCTTC.

The gene calls are TRBV5-8 and TRBJ1-1; no clear D. V was trimmed by 5 bases and J by 0 bases, leaving 11 bases between them. This CDR3 has 14 amino acids. The germline V gene has CDR1 SGHTS and CDR2 YDEGEE. CDR3 coding DNA: TGTGCCAGCAGGGGGTCGAGTATGAACACTGAAGCTTTCTTT. Its protein product is CASRGSSMNTEAFF.

This rearrangement joins TRBV7-9 to TRBJ2-2, with TRBD1 identical over 8 bases. Trimming took 5 bases from V and 2 from J; bases not matched to a gene: 4. Per germline, CDR1 SEHNR and CDR2 FQNEAQ (reference sequence). CDR3 size: 15 residues. CDR3 residues: CASSRTGTNTGELFF. CDR3 DNA: TGTGCCAGCAGCCGGACAGGGACTAACACCGGGGAGCTGTTTTTT.

This chain joins TRBV10-1 and TRBJ2-1; a weak D match, TRBD2 (5 bases). Germline CDR1 reads WNHNN; CDR2 reads SYGVQD (reference sequence). This CDR3 has 16 residues. V was cut by 1 base and J by 6 bases, with 16 bases left in between. CDR3 loop: CASSEFEGLLSNEQFF. The CDR3 region has the DNA TGCGCCAGCAGTGAGTTTGAAGGACTTCTCTCCAATGAGCAGTTCTTC.

The CDR3 sequence: CASSLGGGNSPLHF. The CDR3 bases are TGTGCCAGCAGCTTAGGGGGCGGTAATTCACCCCTCCACTTT. The V gene is TRBV9, the J gene TRBJ1-6, with 7 positions matching TRBD1. V was pared by 4 bases and J by 6 bases, with 4 bases of the junction left unmatched. This CDR3 contains 14 residues. Germline V gene data show CDR1 as SGDLS and CDR2 as YYNGEE.

The J gene is TRBJ1-6, the V gene TRBV4-2; D remains ambiguous. This CDR3 has 14 residues. Trimming took 6 bases from V and 14 from J, leaving 20 bases between them. CDR1 and CDR2 from the germline V gene are LGHNA and YNFKEQ. CDR3 bases: TGTGCCAGCAGGGCTCCGGAGCCCCTGGGCACCCTCCACTTT. Its translation: CASRAPEPLGTLHF.

This chain links TRBV6-1 with TRBJ1-5; TRBD1 might be the D (5 bases). V was clipped by 7 bases and J by 3 bases, with 13 bases between them. CDR3 length: 14 amino acids. Germline CDR1 reads MNHNS; CDR2 reads SASEGT. CDR3 in amino acids: CASTRGTNNQPQHF. CDR3 sequence (DNA): TGTGCCAGCACCAGAGGGACTAACAATCAGCCCCAGCATTTT.

The DNA for the CDR3 is TGTGCCAGCAGCAATCGCGGGACAGTCACAGATACGCAGTATTTT. It is translated as CASSNRGTVTDTQYF. This chain links TRBV2 with TRBJ2-3; TRBD1 might be the D (7 bases). CDR1 and CDR2 (germline): SNHLY, FYNNEI. CDR3 size: 15 residues. The V gene lost 6 bases and the J gene lost 2 bases, with 15 bases spanning the gap.

The chain recombines TRBV10-3 with TRBJ1-1, with unresolved D. Germline V gene data show CDR1 as ENHRY and CDR2 as SYGVKD. Between the trimmed V and J ends, which lost 10 bases and 5 bases, there was a span of 14 bases. This CDR3 is built from 12 residues. CDR3 region: CATAPRETEAFF. In DNA form, the CDR3 reads TGTGCCACCGCCCCACGGGAGACTGAAGCTTTCTTT.

This clone was recorded only once. This rearrangement joins TRBV30 to TRBJ1-1, with D uncertain. The CDR3 length is 13 residues. Germline V gene lookup returns CDR1 GTSNPN and CDR2 SVGIG (reference sequence). Trimming cost V 0 bases and J 8 bases, with 13 bases left between them. The CDR3 spells CAWSVGPLKEAFF. For the CDR3, the DNA is TGTGCCTGGAGTGTGGGTCCTCTCAAGGAAGCTTTCTTT. The complete variable domain, with remaining parts taken from reference TRBV30 and TRBJ1-1, reads SQTIHQWPATLVQPVGSPLSLECTVEGTSNPNLYWYRQAAGRGLQLLFYSVGIGQISSEVPQNLSASRPQDRQFILSSKKLLLSDSGFYLCAWSVGPLKEAFFGQGTRLTVV.

The chain links TRBV12-5 to TRBJ1-2; no firm D call. Germline values: CDR1 LGHNT, CDR2 FRNRAP. V was pared by 3 bases and J by 4 bases, with 6 bases between. This CDR3 region has 12 residues. The DNA of the CDR3 is TGTGCTAGTGGTTTTTCTAGCTATGGCTACACCTTC. Protein product: CASGFSSYGYTF. The variable domain in full, with the rest retrieved from reference TRBV12-5 and TRBJ1-2, is DARVTQTPRHKVTEMGQEVTMRCQPILGHNTVFWYRQTMMQGLELLAYFRNRAPLDDSGMPKDRFSAEMPDATLATLKIQPSEPRDSAVYFCASGFSSYGYTFGSGTRLTVV.

This chain joins TRBV18 and TRBJ2-3, with TRBD1 matching 8 bases. The CDR3 totals 16 residues. With V trimmed by 3 bases and J by 2 bases, 7 bases remained unmatched. Germline V gene sequence: CDR1 KGHSH, CDR2 LQKENI. CDR3 amino acids: CASSPPGQGNTDTQYF. In DNA, the CDR3 is TGTGCCAGCTCACCCCCTGGACAGGGAAACACAGATACGCAGTATTTT.

The rearrangement links TRBV5-1 to TRBJ2-2; D assignment may be TRBD1 or TRBD2 (6 bases each). From germline, CDR1 is SGHRS and CDR2 YFSETQ. With 0 bases removed from V and 4 bases from J, the gap between germline ends came to 19 bases. The CDR3 is 18 amino acids. The DNA of the CDR3 is TGCGCCAGCAGCTTGGTGAGGGGGGCCGGAAAGGGCACCGGGGAGCTGTTTTTT. The encoded protein is CASSLVRGAGKGTGELFF.

This clone was counted between two and nine times. The V and J genes are TRBV2 and TRBJ2-5; 9 nucleotides agree with TRBD1. Matching the DNA end better, TRBJ2-7 makes the J call doubtful. The CDR3 sequence is 14 residues long. The germline V gene encodes CDR1 SNHLY and CDR2 FYNNEI. The CDR3 sequence is CASSPGTGFYEQYF. CDR3 nucleotide sequence: TGTGCCAGCAGTCCCGGGACAGGGTTTTACGAGCAGTACTTC.

As for this clone: This same CDR3 is encoded by further DNA sequences in the sample. CDR3 DNA: TGCGCCAGCAGCTTGGGGGGTCCCTCTGGAAACACCATATATTTT. It yields the protein CASSLGGPSGNTIYF. V gene TRBV5-1 combines with J gene TRBJ1-3; D unclear. Germline CDR1 is SGHRS and CDR2 is YFSETQ. The CDR3 is made up of 15 amino acids. The germline V and J ends were trimmed by 0 bases and 0 bases, with 7 bases remaining between them.

The chain is built from TRBV29-1 and TRBJ1-4, with a tentative D call TRBD1 (5 bases). The CDR3 contains 13 residues. V was pared by 3 bases and J by 7 bases, with 12 bases between. Germline assignment: CDR1 SQVTM and CDR2 ANQGSEA. Here the CDR3 DNA reads TGCAGCGTTGATGTGGGGCTCGGTGAAAAACTGTTTTTT. Translating it yields CSVDVGLGEKLFF.

The chain is built from TRBV2 and TRBJ2-7, with D hard to call. Looked up from germline, CDR1 is SNHLY and CDR2 is FYNNEI. The CDR3 is 13 residues long. Deletions cut 4 bases from V and 5 bases from J, with 12 bases between. CDR3 sequence (DNA): TGTGCCAGCAGTGGACGGATAAGTAACGAGCAGTACTTC. Residues: CASSGRISNEQYF.

Comments on this clone: The same CDR3 can be traced to other DNA sequences in this sample. The chain employs TRBV9 and TRBJ2-7; D is unresolved. The CDR3 is 14 residues long. Germline loops: CDR1 SGDLS, CDR2 YYNGEE. Trimming left V 4 bases short and J 0 bases short, with 11 bases between. The CDR3, as DNA: TGTGCCAGCAGCCCCGACGGGTCCTCCTACGAGCAGTACTTC. This translates into CASSPDGSSYEQYF.